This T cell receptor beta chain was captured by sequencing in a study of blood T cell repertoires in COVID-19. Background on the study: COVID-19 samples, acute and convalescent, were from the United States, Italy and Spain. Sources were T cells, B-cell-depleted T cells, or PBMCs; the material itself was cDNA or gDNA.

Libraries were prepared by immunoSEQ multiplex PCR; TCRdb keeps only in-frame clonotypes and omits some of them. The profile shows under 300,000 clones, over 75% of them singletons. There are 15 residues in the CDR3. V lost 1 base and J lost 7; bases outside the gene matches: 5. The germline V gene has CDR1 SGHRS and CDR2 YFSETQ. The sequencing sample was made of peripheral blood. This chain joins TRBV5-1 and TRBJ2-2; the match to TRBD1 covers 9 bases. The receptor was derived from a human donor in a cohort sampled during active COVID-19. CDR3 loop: CASSLNRQGDGELFF. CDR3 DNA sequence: TGCGCCAGCAGCTTGAACCGACAGGGGGACGGGGAGCTGTTTTTT. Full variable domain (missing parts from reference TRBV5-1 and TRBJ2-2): KAGVTQTPRYLIKTRGQQVTLSCSPISGHRSVSWYQQTPGQGLQFLFEYFSETQRNKGNFPGRFSGRQFSNSRSEMNVSTLELGDSALYLCASSLNRQGDGELFFGEGSRLTVL.